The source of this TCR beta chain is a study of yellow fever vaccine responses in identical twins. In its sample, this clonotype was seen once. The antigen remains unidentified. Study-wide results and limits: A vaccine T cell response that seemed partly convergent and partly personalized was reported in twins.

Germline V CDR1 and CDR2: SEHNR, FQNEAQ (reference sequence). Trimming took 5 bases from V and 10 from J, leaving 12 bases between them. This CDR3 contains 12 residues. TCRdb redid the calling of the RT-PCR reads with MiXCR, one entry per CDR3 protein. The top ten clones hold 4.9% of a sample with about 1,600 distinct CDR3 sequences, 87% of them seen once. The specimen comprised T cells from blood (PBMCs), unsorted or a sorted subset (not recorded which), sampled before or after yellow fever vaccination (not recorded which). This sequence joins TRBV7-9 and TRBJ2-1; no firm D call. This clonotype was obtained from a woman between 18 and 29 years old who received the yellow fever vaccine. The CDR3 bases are TGTGCCAGCAGCGCCTCATTGGGCGAGCAGTTCTTC. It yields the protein CASSASLGEQFF. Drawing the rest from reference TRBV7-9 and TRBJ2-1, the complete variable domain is DTGVSQNPRHKITKRGQNVTFRCDPISEHNRLYWYRQTLGQGPEFLTYFQNEAQLEKSRLLSDRFSAERPKGSFSTLEIQRTEQGDSAMYLCASSASLGEQFFGPGTRLTVL.